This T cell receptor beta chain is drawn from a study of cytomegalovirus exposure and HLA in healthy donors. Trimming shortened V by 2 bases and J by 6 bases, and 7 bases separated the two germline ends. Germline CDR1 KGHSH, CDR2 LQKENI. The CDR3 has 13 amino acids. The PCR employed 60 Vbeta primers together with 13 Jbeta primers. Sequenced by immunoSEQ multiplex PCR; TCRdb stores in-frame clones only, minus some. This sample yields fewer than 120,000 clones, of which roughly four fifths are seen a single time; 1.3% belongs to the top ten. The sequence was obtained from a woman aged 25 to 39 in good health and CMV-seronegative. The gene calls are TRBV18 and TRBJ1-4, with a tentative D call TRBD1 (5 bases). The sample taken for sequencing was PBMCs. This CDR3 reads CASSPTGHEKLFF. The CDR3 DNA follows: TGTGCCAGCTCACCAACAGGCCATGAAAAACTGTTTTTT.